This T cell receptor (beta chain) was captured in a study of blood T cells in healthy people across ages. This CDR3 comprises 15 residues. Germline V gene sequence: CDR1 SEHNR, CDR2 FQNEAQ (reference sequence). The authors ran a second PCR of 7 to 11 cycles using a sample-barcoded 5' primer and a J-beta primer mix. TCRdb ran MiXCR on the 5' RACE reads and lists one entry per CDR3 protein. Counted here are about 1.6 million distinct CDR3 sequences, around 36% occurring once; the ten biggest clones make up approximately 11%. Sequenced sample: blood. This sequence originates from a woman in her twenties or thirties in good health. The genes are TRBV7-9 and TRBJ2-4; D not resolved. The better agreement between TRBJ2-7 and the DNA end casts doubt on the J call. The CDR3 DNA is TGTGCCAGCAGCTCCGACAAGGGCTGGGGTTACGAGCAGTACTTC. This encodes CASSSDKGWGYEQYF.